This T cell receptor (beta chain) is drawn from a study of cytomegalovirus exposure and HLA in healthy donors. The ends lost 4 bases at V and 0 bases at J; junction bases unmatched: 9. CDR3 size: 17 residues. Germline V gene data show CDR1 as MGHRA and CDR2 as YSYEKL. PCR employed 60 Vbeta and 13 Jbeta primers. Sequenced by immunoSEQ multiplex PCR; TCRdb stores in-frame clones only, minus some. There are 100,000 to 150,000 clones in the sample; over 70% occur only once, and more than 3.5% lies in the top ten. The J gene is TRBJ1-5, the V gene TRBV4-1; TRBD1 matches 7 bases. The sequence derives from a man aged 40-50 years in good health and CMV-seropositive. The material sequenced was PBMCs. In DNA, the CDR3 is TGCGCCAGCAGCCTCCGGACAGGATCCTATAGCAATCAGCCCCAGCATTTT. Translated, it gives CASSLRTGSYSNQPQHF.